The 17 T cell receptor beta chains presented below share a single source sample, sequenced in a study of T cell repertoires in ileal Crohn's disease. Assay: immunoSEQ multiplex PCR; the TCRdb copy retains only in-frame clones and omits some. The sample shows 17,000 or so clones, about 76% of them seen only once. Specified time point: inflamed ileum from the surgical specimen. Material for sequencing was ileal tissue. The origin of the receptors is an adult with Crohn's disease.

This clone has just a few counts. The CDR3 loop reads CASGLNTEAFF. For the CDR3, the DNA is TGTGCCAGCGGGCTCAACACTGAAGCTTTCTTT. The chain is built from TRBV7-9 and TRBJ1-1; D is undetermined. Germline CDR1 SEHNR, CDR2 FQNEAQ (reference sequence). Trimming cost V 8 bases and J 2 bases, with 6 bases left between them. CDR3 length equals 11 residues.

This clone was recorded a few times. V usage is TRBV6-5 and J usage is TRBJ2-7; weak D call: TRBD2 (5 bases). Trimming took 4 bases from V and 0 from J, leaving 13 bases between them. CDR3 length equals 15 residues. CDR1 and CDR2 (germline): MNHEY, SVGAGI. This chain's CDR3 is CASSSWTGNSYEQYF. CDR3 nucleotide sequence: TGTGCCAGCAGTTCCTGGACTGGAAACTCCTACGAGCAGTACTTC.

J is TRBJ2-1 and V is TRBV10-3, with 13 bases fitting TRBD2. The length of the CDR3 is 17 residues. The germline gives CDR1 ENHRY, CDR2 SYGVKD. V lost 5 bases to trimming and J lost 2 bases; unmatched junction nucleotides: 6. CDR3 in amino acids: CAISRTSGGPTYNEQFF. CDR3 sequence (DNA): TGTGCCATCAGTCGGACTAGCGGGGGACCCACCTACAATGAGCAGTTCTTC.

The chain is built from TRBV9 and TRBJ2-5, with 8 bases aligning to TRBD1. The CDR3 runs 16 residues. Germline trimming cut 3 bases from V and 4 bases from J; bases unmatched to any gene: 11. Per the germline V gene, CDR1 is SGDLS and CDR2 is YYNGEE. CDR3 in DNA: TGTGCCAGCAGCGCGATTCCGAAACAGGGGGGAGAGACCCAGTACTTC. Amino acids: CASSAIPKQGGETQYF. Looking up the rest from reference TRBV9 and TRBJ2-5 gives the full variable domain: DSGVTQTPKHLITATGQRVTLRCSPRSGDLSVYWYQQSLDQGLQFLIQYYNGEERAKGNILERFSAQQFPDLHSELNLSSLELGDSALYFCASSAIPKQGGETQYFGPGTRLLVL.

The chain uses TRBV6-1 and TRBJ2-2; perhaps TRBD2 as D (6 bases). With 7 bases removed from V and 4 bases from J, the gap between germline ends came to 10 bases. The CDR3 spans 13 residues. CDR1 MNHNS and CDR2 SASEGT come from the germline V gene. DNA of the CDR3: TGTGCCAGCAATGTGGGGGGCACCGGGGAGCTGTTTTTT. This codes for CASNVGGTGELFF.

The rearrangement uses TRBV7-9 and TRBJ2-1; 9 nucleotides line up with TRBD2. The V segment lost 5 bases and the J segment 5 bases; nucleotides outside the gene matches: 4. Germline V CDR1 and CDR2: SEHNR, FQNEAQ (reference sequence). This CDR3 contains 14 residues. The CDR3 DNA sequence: TGTGCCAGCAGCAATAGCGGGAGAAACAATGAGCAGTTCTTC. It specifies CASSNSGRNNEQFF.

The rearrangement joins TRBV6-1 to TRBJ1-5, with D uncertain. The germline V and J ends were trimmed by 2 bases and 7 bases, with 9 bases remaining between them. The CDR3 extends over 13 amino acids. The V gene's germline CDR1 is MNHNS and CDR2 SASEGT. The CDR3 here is CASSELWKQPQHF. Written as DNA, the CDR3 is TGTGCCAGCAGTGAACTATGGAAACAGCCCCAGCATTTT.

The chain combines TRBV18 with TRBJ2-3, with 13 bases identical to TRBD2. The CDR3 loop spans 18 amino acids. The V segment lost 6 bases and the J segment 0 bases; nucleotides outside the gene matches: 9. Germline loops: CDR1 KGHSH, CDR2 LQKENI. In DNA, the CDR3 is TGTGCCAGCTCCCCGGGACTAGCGGGGATCACTAGCACAGATACGCAGTATTTT. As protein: CASSPGLAGITSTDTQYF.

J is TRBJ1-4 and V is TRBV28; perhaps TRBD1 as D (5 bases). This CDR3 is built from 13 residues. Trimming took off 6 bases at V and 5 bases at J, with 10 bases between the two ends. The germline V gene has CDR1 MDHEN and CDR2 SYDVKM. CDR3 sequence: CASRRQINEKLFF. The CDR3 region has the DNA TGTGCCAGCAGGCGACAGATAAATGAAAAACTGTTTTTT. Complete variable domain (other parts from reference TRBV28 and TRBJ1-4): DVKVTQSSRYLVKRTGEKVFLECVQDMDHENMFWYRQDPGLGLRLIYFSYDVKMKEKGDIPEGYSVSREKKERFSLILESASTNQTSMYLCASRRQINEKLFFGSGTQLSVL.

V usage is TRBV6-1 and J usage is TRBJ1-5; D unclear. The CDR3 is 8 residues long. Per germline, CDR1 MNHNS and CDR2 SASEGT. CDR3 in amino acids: CENQPQHF. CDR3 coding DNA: TGTGAAAATCAGCCCCAGCATTTT.

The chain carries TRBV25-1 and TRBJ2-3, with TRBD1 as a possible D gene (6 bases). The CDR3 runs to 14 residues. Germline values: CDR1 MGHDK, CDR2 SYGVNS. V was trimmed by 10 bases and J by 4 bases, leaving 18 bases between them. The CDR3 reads CATNPRGSADTQYF. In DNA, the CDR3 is TGTGCCACCAACCCCAGGGGATCCGCAGATACGCAGTATTTT. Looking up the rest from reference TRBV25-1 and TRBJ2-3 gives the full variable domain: EADIYQTPRYLVIGTGKKITLECSQTMGHDKMYWYQQDPGMELHLIHYSYGVNSTEKGDLSSESTVSRIRTEHFPLTLESARPSHTSQYLCATNPRGSADTQYFGPGTRLTVL.

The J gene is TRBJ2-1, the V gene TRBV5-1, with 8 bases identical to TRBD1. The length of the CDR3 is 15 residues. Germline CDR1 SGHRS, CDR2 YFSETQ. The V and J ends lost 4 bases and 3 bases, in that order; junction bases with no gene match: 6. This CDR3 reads CASSPGQGGYNEQFF. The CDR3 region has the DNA TGCGCCAGCAGCCCCGGACAGGGAGGCTACAATGAGCAGTTCTTC.

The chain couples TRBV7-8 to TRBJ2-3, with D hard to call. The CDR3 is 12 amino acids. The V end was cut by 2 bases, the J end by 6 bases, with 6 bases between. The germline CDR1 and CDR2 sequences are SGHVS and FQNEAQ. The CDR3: CASSLMFDTQYF. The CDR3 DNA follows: TGTGCCAGCAGCTTAATGTTCGATACGCAGTATTTT. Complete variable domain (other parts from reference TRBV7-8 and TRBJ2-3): GAGVSQSPRYKVAKRGQDVALRCDPISGHVSLFWYQQALGQGPEFLTYFQNEAQLDKSGLPSDRFFAERPEGSVSTLKIQRTQQEDSAVYLCASSLMFDTQYFGPGTRLTVL.

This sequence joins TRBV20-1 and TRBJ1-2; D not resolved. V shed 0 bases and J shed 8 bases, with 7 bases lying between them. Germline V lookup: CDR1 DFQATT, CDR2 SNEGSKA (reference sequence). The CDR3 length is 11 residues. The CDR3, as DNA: TGCAGTGCTAGAGATAGCAGGGGCTACACCTTC. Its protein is CSARDSRGYTF.

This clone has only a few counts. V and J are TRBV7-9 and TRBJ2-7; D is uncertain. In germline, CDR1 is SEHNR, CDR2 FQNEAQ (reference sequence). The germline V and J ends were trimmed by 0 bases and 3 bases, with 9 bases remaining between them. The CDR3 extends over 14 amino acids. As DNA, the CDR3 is TGTGCCAGCAGCTTAGCGGAGTTGGTCTACGAGCAGTACTTC. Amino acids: CASSLAELVYEQYF.

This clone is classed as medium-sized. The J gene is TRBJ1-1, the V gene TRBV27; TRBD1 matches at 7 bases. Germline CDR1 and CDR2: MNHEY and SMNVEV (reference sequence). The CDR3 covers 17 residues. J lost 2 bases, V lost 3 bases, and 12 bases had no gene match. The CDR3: CASSLYMGNRGNTEAFF. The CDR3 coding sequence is TGTGCCAGCAGTTTGTACATGGGGAACAGGGGAAACACTGAAGCTTTCTTT.

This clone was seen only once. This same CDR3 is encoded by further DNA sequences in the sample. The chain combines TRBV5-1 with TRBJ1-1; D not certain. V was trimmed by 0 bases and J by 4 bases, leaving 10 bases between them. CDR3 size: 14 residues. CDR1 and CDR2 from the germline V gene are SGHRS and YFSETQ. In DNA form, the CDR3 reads TGCGCCAGCAGCTTGGCAGGTGGCGGCACTGAAGCTTTCTTT. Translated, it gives CASSLAGGGTEAFF.